This TCR beta chain was sequenced during a study of shared clonotypes between healthy human individuals. The J segment lost 4 bases and the V segment lost 3 bases, leaving 4 bases of the junction unmatched. Germline V CDR1 and CDR2: SGDLS, YYNGEE. The CDR3 is made up of 14 amino acids. Donors were healthy HIV-negative adults without recently reported acute infections or vaccinations. CD4+ cell separation produced CD45RA+ naive and CD45RA-negative memory subsets. The authors loaded roughly 180 ng DNA, 28,000 or so T cell genomes, into sorted-subset replicate PCRs. Assay: immunoSEQ multiplex PCR; the TCRdb copy retains only in-frame clones and omits some. The table lists about 2.5 million clones, about 90% of them singletons. Notes on the study in general: All-four-donor shared clonotypes had higher generation probabilities than non-shared clonotypes did.

Regarding this clone: Its antigen remains unidentified.

Sequencing input: naive CD4+ T cells from PBMCs. Subset meaning: CD45RA+ positively selected. The TCR comes from a man younger than 30 in good health. Some clones in this sample may be carry-over from other donors' samples. This chain uses TRBV9 with TRBJ2-7, with 10 bases lining up with TRBD2. CDR3 amino acids: CASSAGTSVYEQYF. CDR3 DNA sequence: TGTGCCAGCAGCGCCGGGACTAGCGTGTACGAGCAGTACTTC.